Each of the 7 T cell receptor beta chains below was sequenced from the same sample in a study of T cells after yellow fever vaccination. TCRdb reanalysed the 5' RACE reads using MiXCR and keeps one entry per CDR3 protein. The sample carries about 75,000 distinct CDR3 sequences, around 7% recorded once. Material: CD8+ T cells sorted from PBMCs, obtained more than 8 days after the first yellow fever vaccination. Receptor source: a man between 18 and 29 years old who received the YFV17D yellow fever vaccine.

This clonotype was detected a few times. CDR3 sequence (DNA): TGTGCCAGTAGTATATCCCCTTTCGGGAACTATGGCTACACCTTC. Its protein product is CASSISPFGNYGYTF. The chain is built from TRBV19 and TRBJ1-2, with no clear D. The V gene's germline CDR1 is LNHDA and CDR2 SQIVND (reference sequence). V was shortened by 2 bases and J by 2 bases, with 12 bases between the two germline ends. This CDR3 comprises 15 residues.

This clonotype was recorded at least ten times. J is TRBJ2-5 and V is TRBV4-1, with TRBD2 as a possible D gene (6 bases). The CDR3 contains 15 residues. The germline CDR1 and CDR2 sequences are MGHRA and YSYEKL. V lost 3 bases to trimming and J lost 7 bases, with 18 bases between them. CDR3 region: CASSHTAEEEGTQYF. The CDR3 DNA sequence: TGCGCCAGCAGCCACACAGCGGAGGAGGAGGGGACCCAGTACTTC.

This clonotype was seen more than once but under ten times. The chain combines TRBV7-7 with TRBJ2-7, with D unclear. Germline CDR1 reads SSHAT; CDR2 reads FNYEAQ (reference sequence). The CDR3 totals 14 residues. For the CDR3, the DNA is TGTGCTAGCAGCTTCGGTAGGCAGGCATACGAGCAGTACGTC. Its translation is CASSFGRQAYEQYV.

The table lists this clonotype with a few counts. The V call is TRBV12-3 or TRBV12-4, the J call TRBJ2-7, with a weak D call TRBD1 (6 bases). The CDR3 runs to 12 residues. The V end was cut by 6 bases, the J end by 5 bases, with 11 bases between. The CDR3 nucleotides are TGTGCCAGCAGCAGGACAGTGGACGAGCAGTACGTC. Residues: CASSRTVDEQYV.

J is TRBJ2-3 and V is TRBV11-2, with D hard to call. The CDR3 runs 16 residues. From germline, CDR1 is SGHAT and CDR2 FQNNGV. V shed 5 bases and J shed 6 bases, with 21 bases lying between them. CDR3 DNA: TGTGCCAGCAGCCGCCGGAACCTTCCTAAAGGGGATACGCAGTATTTT. Translation gives CASSRRNLPKGDTQYF.

V and J are TRBV5-1 and TRBJ1-2; possibly TRBD1 for D (5 bases). This CDR3 comprises 14 residues. V shed 2 bases and J shed 8 bases, with 16 bases lying between them. Germline values: CDR1 SGHRS, CDR2 YFSETQ. CDR3 sequence: CASSLGPGGRGYTF. CDR3 DNA sequence: TGCGCCAGCAGCTTAGGACCCGGGGGTAGGGGCTACACCTTC.

This clonotype has more than one count but fewer than ten. The gene calls are TRBV11-2 and TRBJ1-2, with D perhaps TRBD1 (5 bases). The CDR3 consists of 15 residues. Germline CDR1 SGHAT, CDR2 FQNNGV. Trimming removed 5 bases at V and 0 bases at J, with 13 bases between. The CDR3 nucleotides read TGTGCCAGCAGCGTCGGGACCGCCGCTAACTATGGCTACACCTTC. Protein product: CASSVGTAANYGYTF.